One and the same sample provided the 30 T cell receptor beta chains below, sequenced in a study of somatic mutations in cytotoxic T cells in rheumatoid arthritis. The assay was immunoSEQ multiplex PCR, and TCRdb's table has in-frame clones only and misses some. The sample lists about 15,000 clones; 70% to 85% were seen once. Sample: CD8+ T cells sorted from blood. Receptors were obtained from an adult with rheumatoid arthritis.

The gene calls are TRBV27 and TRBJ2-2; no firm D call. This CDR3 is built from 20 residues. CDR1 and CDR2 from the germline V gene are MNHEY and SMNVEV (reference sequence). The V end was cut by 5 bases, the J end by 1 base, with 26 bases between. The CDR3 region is CASSPMTSLDSALNTGELFF. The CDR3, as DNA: TGTGCCAGCAGTCCCATGACAAGCCTTGATTCTGCGTTGAACACCGGGGAGCTGTTTTTT.

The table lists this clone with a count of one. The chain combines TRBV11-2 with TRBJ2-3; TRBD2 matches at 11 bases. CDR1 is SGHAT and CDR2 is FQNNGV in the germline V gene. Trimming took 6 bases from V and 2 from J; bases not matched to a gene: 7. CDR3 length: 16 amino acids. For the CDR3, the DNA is TGTGCCAGCAGTTACCTAGCGGGGGGTTTCACAGATACGCAGTATTTT. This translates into CASSYLAGGFTDTQYF.

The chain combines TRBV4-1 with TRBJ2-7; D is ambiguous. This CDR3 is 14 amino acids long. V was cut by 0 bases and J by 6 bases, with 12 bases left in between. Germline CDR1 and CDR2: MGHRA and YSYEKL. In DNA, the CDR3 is TGCGCCAGCAGCCAAGAAAGTAGCTTTACCGAGCAGTACTTC. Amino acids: CASSQESSFTEQYF.

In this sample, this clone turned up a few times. DNA of the CDR3: TGTGCCTGGAGTACCGGGTTCGAGCAGTACTTC. This codes for CAWSTGFEQYF. The J gene is TRBJ2-7, the V gene TRBV30; D unresolved. CDR3 length equals 11 residues. Looked up from germline, CDR1 is GTSNPN and CDR2 is SVGIG (reference sequence). The V and J ends lost 2 bases and 6 bases respectively, with 8 bases between them.

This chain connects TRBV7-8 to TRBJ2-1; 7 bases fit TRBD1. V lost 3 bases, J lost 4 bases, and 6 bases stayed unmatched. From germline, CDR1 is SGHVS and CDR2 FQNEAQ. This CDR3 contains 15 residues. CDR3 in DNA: TGTGCCAGCAGCTTGGAGACAGGGTGGTACAATGAGCAGTTCTTC. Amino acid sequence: CASSLETGWYNEQFF. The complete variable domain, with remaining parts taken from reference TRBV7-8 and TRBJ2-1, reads GAGVSQSPRYKVAKRGQDVALRCDPISGHVSLFWYQQALGQGPEFLTYFQNEAQLDKSGLPSDRFFAERPEGSVSTLKIQRTQQEDSAVYLCASSLETGWYNEQFFGPGTRLTVL.

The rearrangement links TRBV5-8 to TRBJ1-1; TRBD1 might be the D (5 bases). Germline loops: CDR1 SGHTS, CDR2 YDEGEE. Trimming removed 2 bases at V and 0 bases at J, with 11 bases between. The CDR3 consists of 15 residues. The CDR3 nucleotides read TGTGCCAGCAGCTTTCTTTCACAGGTGAACACTGAAGCTTTCTTT. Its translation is CASSFLSQVNTEAFF.

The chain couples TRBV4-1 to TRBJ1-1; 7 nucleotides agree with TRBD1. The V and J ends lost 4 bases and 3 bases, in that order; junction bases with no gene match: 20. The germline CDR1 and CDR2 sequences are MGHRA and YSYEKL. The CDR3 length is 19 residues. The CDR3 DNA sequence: TGCGCCAGCAGCCCCTTTGCCGGGACAGTTAGTAATCGTGACACTGAAGCTTTCTTT. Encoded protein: CASSPFAGTVSNRDTEAFF.

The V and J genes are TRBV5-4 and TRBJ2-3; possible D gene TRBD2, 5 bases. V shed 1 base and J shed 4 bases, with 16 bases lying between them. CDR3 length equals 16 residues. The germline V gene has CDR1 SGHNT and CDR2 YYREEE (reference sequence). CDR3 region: CASSLSAGELADTQYF. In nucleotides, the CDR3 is TGTGCCAGCAGCTTGTCGGCGGGTGAGTTGGCAGATACGCAGTATTTT.

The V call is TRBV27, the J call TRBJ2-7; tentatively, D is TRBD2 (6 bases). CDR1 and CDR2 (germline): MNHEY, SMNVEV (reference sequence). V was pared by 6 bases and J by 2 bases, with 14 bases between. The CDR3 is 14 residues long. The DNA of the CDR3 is TGTGCCAGCAGGATAGCGGAGTTTCCCTACGAGCAGTACTTC. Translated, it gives CASRIAEFPYEQYF.

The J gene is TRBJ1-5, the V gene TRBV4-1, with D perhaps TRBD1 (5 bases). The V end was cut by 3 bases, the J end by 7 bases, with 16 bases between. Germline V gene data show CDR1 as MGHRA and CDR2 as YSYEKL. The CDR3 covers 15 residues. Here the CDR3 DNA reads TGCGCCAGCAGCCAGGAGGTAGGGGAGGGGCAGCCCCAGCATTTT. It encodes CASSQEVGEGQPQHF.

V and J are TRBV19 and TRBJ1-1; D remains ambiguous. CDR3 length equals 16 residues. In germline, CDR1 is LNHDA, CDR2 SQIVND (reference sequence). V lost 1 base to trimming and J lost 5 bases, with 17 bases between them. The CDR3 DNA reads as TGTGCCAGTAGTATAGGAAGGGCTGCCGATCGGACTGAAGCTTTCTTT. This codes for CASSIGRAADRTEAFF.

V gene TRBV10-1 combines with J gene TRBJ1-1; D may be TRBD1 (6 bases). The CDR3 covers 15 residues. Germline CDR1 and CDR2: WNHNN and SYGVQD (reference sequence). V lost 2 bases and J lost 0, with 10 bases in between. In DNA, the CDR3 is TGCGCCAGCAGTGAGCATCAGGGGATGAACACTGAAGCTTTCTTT. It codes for CASSEHQGMNTEAFF.

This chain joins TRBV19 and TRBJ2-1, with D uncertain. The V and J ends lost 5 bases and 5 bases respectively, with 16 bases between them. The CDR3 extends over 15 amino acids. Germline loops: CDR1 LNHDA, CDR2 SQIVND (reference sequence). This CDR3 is CASSASFPPHNEQFF. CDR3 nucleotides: TGTGCCAGTAGTGCCTCGTTCCCCCCCCACAATGAGCAGTTCTTC.

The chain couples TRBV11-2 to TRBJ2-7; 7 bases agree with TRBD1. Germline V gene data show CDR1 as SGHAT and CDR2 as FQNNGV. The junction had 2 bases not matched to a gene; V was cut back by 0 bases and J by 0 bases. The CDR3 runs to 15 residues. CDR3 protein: CASSLEGTVSYEQYF. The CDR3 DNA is TGTGCCAGCAGCTTAGAGGGGACAGTCTCCTACGAGCAGTACTTC.

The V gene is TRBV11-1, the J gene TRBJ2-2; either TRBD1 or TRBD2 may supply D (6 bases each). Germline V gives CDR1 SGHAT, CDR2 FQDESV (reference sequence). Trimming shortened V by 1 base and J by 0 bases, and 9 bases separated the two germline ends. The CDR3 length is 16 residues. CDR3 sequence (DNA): TGTGCCAGCAGCTTAGAGGGGGAGGCGAACACCGGGGAGCTGTTTTTT. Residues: CASSLEGEANTGELFF.

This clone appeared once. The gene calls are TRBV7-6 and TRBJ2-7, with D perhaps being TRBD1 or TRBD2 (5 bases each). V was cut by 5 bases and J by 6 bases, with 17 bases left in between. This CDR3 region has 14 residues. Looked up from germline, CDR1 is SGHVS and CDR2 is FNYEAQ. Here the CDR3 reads CASSPGTGIGEQYF. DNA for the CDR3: TGTGCCAGCAGCCCAGGGACGGGCATCGGCGAGCAGTACTTC.

Here the CDR3 reads CASMRGNQPQHF. CDR3 DNA sequence: TGTGCCAGCATGAGGGGGAATCAGCCCCAGCATTTT. V and J are TRBV2 and TRBJ1-5, with D possibly TRBD1 on 6 matching bases. The CDR3 consists of 12 residues. V was trimmed by 7 bases and J by 4 bases, leaving 8 bases between them. Germline-derived CDR1 and CDR2 are SNHLY and FYNNEI.

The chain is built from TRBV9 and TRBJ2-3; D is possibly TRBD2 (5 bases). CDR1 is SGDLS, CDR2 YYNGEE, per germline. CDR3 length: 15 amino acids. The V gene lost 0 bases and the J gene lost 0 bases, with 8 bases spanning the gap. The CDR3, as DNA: TGTGCCAGCAGCGTAGACGGGATCAGCACAGATACGCAGTATTTT. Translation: CASSVDGISTDTQYF.

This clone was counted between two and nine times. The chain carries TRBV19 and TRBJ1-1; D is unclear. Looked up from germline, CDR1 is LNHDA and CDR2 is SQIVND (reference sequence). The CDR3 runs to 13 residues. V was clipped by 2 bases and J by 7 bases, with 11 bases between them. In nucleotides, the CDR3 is TGTGCCAGTAGTATAAGCACTGCCCGTGAAGCTTTCTTT. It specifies CASSISTAREAFF.

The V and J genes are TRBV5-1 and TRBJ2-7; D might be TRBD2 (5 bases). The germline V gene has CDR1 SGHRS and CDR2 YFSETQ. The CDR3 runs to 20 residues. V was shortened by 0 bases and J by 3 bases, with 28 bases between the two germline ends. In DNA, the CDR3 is TGCGCCAGCAGCTTGGCCGGCAGCGGAGGCCGCACGCCCCCCTACTACGAGCAGTACTTC. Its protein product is CASSLAGSGGRTPPYYEQYF.

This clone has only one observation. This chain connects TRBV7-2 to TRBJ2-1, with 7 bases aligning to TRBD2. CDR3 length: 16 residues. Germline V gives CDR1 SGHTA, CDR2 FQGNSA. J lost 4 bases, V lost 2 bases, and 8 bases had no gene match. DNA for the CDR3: TGTGCCAGCAGCTTACCAGCGGGGCGCACTTACAATGAGCAGTTCTTC. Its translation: CASSLPAGRTYNEQFF.

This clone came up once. As DNA, the CDR3 is TGTGCCAGCAGCTTGCTAGGGCCCTACAATGAGCAGTTCTTC. Protein product: CASSLLGPYNEQFF. The gene calls are TRBV5-5 and TRBJ2-1, with no clear D. Between the trimmed V and J ends, which lost 1 base and 2 bases, there was a span of 7 bases. The CDR3 is 14 residues long. From germline, CDR1 is SGHKS and CDR2 YYEKEE (reference sequence).

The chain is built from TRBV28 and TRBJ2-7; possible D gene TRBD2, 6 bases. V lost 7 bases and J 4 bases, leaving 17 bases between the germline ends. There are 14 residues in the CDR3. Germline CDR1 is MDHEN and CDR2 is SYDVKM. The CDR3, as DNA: TGTGCCAGCATGCCTCGCGGGGCCATGTACGAGCAGTACTTC. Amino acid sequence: CASMPRGAMYEQYF.

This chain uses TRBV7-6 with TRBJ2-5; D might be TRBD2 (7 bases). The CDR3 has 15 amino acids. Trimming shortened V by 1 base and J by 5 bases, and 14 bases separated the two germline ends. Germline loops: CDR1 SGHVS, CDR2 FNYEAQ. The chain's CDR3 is CASSLDWGGSETQYF. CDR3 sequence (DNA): TGTGCCAGCAGCTTAGATTGGGGGGGCTCGGAGACCCAGTACTTC. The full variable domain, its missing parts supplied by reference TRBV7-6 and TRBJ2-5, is GAGVSQSPRYKVTKRGQDVALRCDPISGHVSLYWYRQALGQGPEFLTYFNYEAQQDKSGLPNDRFSAERPEGSISTLTIQRTEQRDSAMYRCASSLDWGGSETQYFGPGTRLLVL.

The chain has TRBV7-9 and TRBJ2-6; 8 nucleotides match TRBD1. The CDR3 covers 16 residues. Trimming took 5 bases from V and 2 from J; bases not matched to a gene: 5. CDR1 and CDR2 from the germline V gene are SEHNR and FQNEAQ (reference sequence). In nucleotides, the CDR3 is TGTGCCAGCAGCGTGGGACAGGTCCCTGGGGCCAACGTCCTGACTTTC. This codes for CASSVGQVPGANVLTF. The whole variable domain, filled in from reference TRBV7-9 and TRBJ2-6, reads DTGVSQNPRHKITKRGQNVTFRCDPISEHNRLYWYRQTLGQGPEFLTYFQNEAQLEKSRLLSDRFSAERPKGSFSTLEIQRTEQGDSAMYLCASSVGQVPGANVLTFGAGSRLTVL.

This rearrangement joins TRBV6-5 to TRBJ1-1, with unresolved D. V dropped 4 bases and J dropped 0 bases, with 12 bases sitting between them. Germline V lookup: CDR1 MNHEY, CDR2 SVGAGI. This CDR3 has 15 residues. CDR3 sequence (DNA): TGTGCCAGCAGTTCAACCGGGCCCATGAACACTGAAGCTTTCTTT. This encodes CASSSTGPMNTEAFF.

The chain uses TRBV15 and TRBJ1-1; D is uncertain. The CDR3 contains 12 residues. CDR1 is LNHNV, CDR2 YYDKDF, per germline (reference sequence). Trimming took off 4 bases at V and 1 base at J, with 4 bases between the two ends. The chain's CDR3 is CATSIGNTEAFF. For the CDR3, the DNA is TGTGCCACCAGCATCGGGAACACTGAAGCTTTCTTT.

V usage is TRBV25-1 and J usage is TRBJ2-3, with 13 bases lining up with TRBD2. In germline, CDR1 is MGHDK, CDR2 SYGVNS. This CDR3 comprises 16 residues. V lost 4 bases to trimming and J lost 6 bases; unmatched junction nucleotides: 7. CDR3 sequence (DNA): TGTGCCAGCAGTGTGGGACTAGCGGGAAGTGGTGATACGCAGTATTTT. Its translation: CASSVGLAGSGDTQYF.

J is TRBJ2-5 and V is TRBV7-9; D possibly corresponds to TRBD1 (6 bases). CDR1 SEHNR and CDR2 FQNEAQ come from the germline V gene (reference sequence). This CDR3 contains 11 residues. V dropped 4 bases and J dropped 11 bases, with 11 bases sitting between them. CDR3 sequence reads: CASSSGQEQYF. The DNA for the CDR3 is TGTGCCAGCAGCTCGGGACAAGAGCAGTACTTC.

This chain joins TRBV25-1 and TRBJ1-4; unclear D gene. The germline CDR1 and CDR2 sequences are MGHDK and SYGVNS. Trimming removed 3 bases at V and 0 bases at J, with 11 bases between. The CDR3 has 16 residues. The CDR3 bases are TGTGCCAGCAGTGACCCTACAATCACAACTAATGAAAAACTGTTTTTT. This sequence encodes CASSDPTITTNEKLFF.